This T cell receptor (beta chain) was identified during a study of beta chain features in type 1 diabetes. Whole-study results and caveats: cDNA sequencing could over-represent cells with high TCR expression. VDJ junctions sequenced from type 1 diabetes patients showed fewer insertions and more deletions. Moderate but significant shortening of TCRB CDR3s was recorded in all four CD4+ subsets from Type 1 diabetes patients.

All of the isolated RNA was reverse transcribed, so expressed TCRB transcripts were sequenced. Sequencing used immunoSEQ multiplex PCR; TCRdb keeps in-frame clones, though not all of them. The sample comprises around 260,000 clones, just over 20% of which are singletons, and 0.028% rests with the top ten. This CDR3 has 15 residues. V lost 0 bases and J lost 0, with 8 bases in between. From germline, CDR1 is MNHEY and CDR2 SVGAGI. A note on this clone: Its antigen is unidentified. The same CDR3 is also encoded by other DNA sequences in this sample.

The chain links TRBV6-5 to TRBJ1-1; D remains ambiguous. The TCR sequence derives from a woman aged 40 to 50 with type 1 diabetes. What was sequenced was naive CD4+ T cells from blood. CDR3 region: CASSYSGGMNTEAFF. CDR3 sequence (DNA): TGTGCCAGCAGTTACTCGGGAGGGATGAACACTGAAGCTTTCTTT.